This T cell receptor (beta chain) was sequenced during a study of blood T cell repertoires in COVID-19. The CDR3 is made up of 11 amino acids. Germline CDR1 reads SGHTA; CDR2 reads FQGNSA. Trimming removed 3 bases at V and 13 bases at J, with 12 bases between. Here immunoSEQ multiplex PCR was the method, and the copy in TCRdb shows in-frame clones only, minus some. The table lists more than 300,000 clones, around 92% of them singletons. The sequencing input was peripheral blood. The rearrangement joins TRBV7-2 to TRBJ2-5; D ambiguous. The receptor was derived from a young woman with COVID-19, enrolled during active disease. The CDR3 protein is CASSLGLSLYF. In DNA form, the CDR3 reads TGTGCCAGCAGCTTGGGCCTTTCTTTGTACTTC.